The 26 T cell receptor beta chains presented below share a single source sample, sequenced in a study of cytomegalovirus exposure and HLA in healthy donors. In the PCR, 60 Vbeta and 13 Jbeta primers were used. This table comes from immunoSEQ multiplex PCR, and its TCRdb copy is limited to in-frame clones, with some not included. The sample yields 190,000 or so clones, 80% seen once. What was sequenced was PBMCs. These receptors originate from a boy aged 5-17 years in good health and CMV-seronegative.

This sequence joins TRBV30 and TRBJ2-3; TRBD2 aligns across 10 bases. The junction had 4 bases not matched to a gene; V was cut back by 3 bases and J by 4 bases. Germline CDR1 GTSNPN, CDR2 SVGIG (reference sequence). CDR3 length equals 14 residues. The CDR3 region has the DNA TGTGCCTGGAGGGGAGCGGGGGGGCCAGATACGCAGTATTTT. The encoded protein is CAWRGAGGPDTQYF. Variable domain in full (rest from reference TRBV30 and TRBJ2-3): SQTIHQWPATLVQPVGSPLSLECTVEGTSNPNLYWYRQAAGRGLQLLFYSVGIGQISSEVPQNLSASRPQDRQFILSSKKLLLSDSGFYLCAWRGAGGPDTQYFGPGTRLTVL.

V gene TRBV25-1 combines with J gene TRBJ1-4, with 7 bases aligning to TRBD1. The CDR3 is made up of 13 amino acids. Trimming cost V 8 bases and J 4 bases; bases outside gene matches: 4. Germline CDR1 reads MGHDK; CDR2 reads SYGVNS. The CDR3 DNA sequence: TGTGCCAGCGGACAGGCGGGTAATGAAAAACTGTTTTTT. Its translation: CASGQAGNEKLFF.

This clone was seen only once. V usage is TRBV4-2 and J usage is TRBJ1-2, with no clear D. The ends were cut back, 0 bases at V and 2 bases at J, with 7 bases in the middle. The germline V gene has CDR1 LGHNA and CDR2 YNFKEQ. The length of the CDR3 is 14 residues. The CDR3 coding sequence is TGTGCCAGCAGCCAAGATTCGAGCAACTATGGCTACACCTTC. It yields the protein CASSQDSSNYGYTF.

This chain joins TRBV19 and TRBJ1-6; 10 bases are a match to TRBD1. J gave up 9 bases and V 10 bases, and 9 bases lay outside the gene matches. The germline CDR1 and CDR2 sequences are LNHDA and SQIVND (reference sequence). This CDR3 contains 14 residues. For the CDR3, the DNA is TGTGCCACCGGAGCGGGACAGGGGATTTCACCCCTCCACTTT. Translating it yields CATGAGQGISPLHF. Complete variable domain (other parts from reference TRBV19 and TRBJ1-6): DGGITQSPKYLFRKEGQNVTLSCEQNLNHDAMYWYRQDPGQGLRLIYYSQIVNDFQKGDIAEGYSVSREKKESFPLTVTSAQKNPTAFYLCATGAGQGISPLHFGNGTRLTVT.

The table lists this clone with a few counts. This chain connects TRBV19 to TRBJ1-5, with a weak D call TRBD1 (5 bases). From germline, CDR1 is LNHDA and CDR2 SQIVND (reference sequence). Trimming stripped 7 bases from V and 6 bases from J, with 25 bases between. The CDR3 covers 17 residues. CDR3 amino acids: CASKPTGRQGGFQPQHF. In DNA, the CDR3 is TGTGCCAGTAAACCCACCGGACGGCAGGGAGGATTTCAGCCCCAGCATTTT.

The V and J genes are TRBV27 and TRBJ2-3; the D is unclear. V dropped 5 bases and J dropped 1 base, with 22 bases sitting between them. Germline V gene lookup returns CDR1 MNHEY and CDR2 SMNVEV (reference sequence). This CDR3 region has 18 residues. For the CDR3, the DNA is TGTGCCAGCAGTAACGCCTTAGGAGCCCCCCTGGGCACAGATACGCAGTATTTT. Translated, it gives CASSNALGAPLGTDTQYF.

The chain recombines TRBV19 with TRBJ2-7, with 9 nucleotides matching TRBD2. CDR3 length: 15 residues. Germline CDR1 LNHDA, CDR2 SQIVND (reference sequence). The V segment lost 5 bases and the J segment 2 bases; nucleotides outside the gene matches: 7. CDR3 bases: TGTGCCAGTAGTCCCCAAGCGGGAGGAGCCTACGAGCAGTACTTC. Translated, it gives CASSPQAGGAYEQYF.

The chain employs TRBV7-2 and TRBJ2-7; D gene uncertain. V lost 2 bases, J lost 4 bases, and 9 bases lay in between. CDR3 length: 13 residues. From germline, CDR1 is SGHTA and CDR2 FQGNSA. Here the CDR3 reads CASSLLVQYEQYF. The CDR3 nucleotides are TGTGCCAGCAGCTTACTGGTGCAGTACGAGCAGTACTTC.

The chain joins TRBV6-1 to TRBJ2-7; a weak D match, TRBD2 (6 bases). Trimming removed 3 bases from V and 8 bases from J, with 14 bases in between. Per the germline V gene, CDR1 is MNHNS and CDR2 is SASEGT. The CDR3 is made up of 13 amino acids. The CDR3 DNA reads as TGTGCCAGCAGTGAGGTCGGAGGGCGAAAGCAGTACTTC. This sequence encodes CASSEVGGRKQYF.

The chain links TRBV7-9 to TRBJ2-7; D possibly corresponds to TRBD1 (6 bases). The CDR3 is 15 residues long. CDR1 SEHNR and CDR2 FQNEAQ come from the germline V gene (reference sequence). Trimming removed 5 bases from V and 4 bases from J, with 18 bases in between. In DNA form, the CDR3 reads TGTGCCAGCAGCCATCCGGGACACCAGGGGTACGAGCAGTACTTC. Its protein product is CASSHPGHQGYEQYF.

This sequence joins TRBV7-9 and TRBJ1-3; a possible D gene is TRBD1 (6 bases). In germline, CDR1 is SEHNR, CDR2 FQNEAQ (reference sequence). This CDR3 region has 16 residues. With 4 bases removed from V and 5 bases from J, the gap between germline ends came to 18 bases. The CDR3 reads CASSSTWGGIRNTIYF. CDR3 bases: TGTGCCAGCAGCTCCACTTGGGGGGGCATAAGAAACACCATATATTTT.

This chain connects TRBV7-3 to TRBJ2-5; D call uncertain. The CDR3 totals 13 residues. Germline CDR1 is SGHTA and CDR2 is FQGTGA. Trimming took 1 base from V and 4 from J, leaving 7 bases between them. CDR3 sequence: CASSLNLVETQYF. CDR3 coding DNA: TGTGCCAGCAGCTTAAACTTGGTAGAGACCCAGTACTTC.

The rearrangement uses TRBV5-6 and TRBJ2-1; 10 nucleotides agree with TRBD1. Per germline, CDR1 SGHDT and CDR2 YYEEEE. The CDR3 has 17 amino acids. J lost 6 bases, V lost 3 bases, and 12 bases had no gene match. The CDR3 coding sequence is TGTGCCAGCAGCTCGGACAGGGGGAAGTCGATGAGCAATGAGCAGTTCTTC. Translating gives CASSSDRGKSMSNEQFF.

The chain links TRBV6-1 to TRBJ1-1; D not resolved. This CDR3 is built from 12 residues. The V and J ends lost 10 bases and 0 bases respectively, with 9 bases between them. Germline V gene data show CDR1 as MNHNS and CDR2 as SASEGT. CDR3 residues: CAITGMNTEAFF. The CDR3 DNA reads as TGTGCCATAACGGGGATGAACACTGAAGCTTTCTTT.

This chain connects TRBV7-9 to TRBJ2-7; D may be TRBD1 (5 bases). Germline CDR1 is SEHNR and CDR2 is FQNEAQ (reference sequence). Between the trimmed V and J ends, which lost 5 bases and 0 bases, there was a span of 17 bases. The CDR3 sequence is 16 residues long. CDR3 sequence: CASSPNRRTSSYEQYF. The CDR3 nucleotides read TGTGCCAGCAGCCCAAACCGCAGGACAAGCTCCTACGAGCAGTACTTC.

This clone was observed a single time. The rearrangement joins TRBV29-1 to TRBJ1-1; no definite D call. This CDR3 region has 12 residues. Trimming took off 7 bases at V and 1 base at J, with 10 bases between the two ends. CDR1 is SQVTM, CDR2 ANQGSEA, per germline. This CDR3 reads CSGSIQNTEAFF. DNA for the CDR3: TGCAGCGGGTCAATACAGAACACTGAAGCTTTCTTT.

This chain joins TRBV5-1 and TRBJ2-1, with 7 bases aligning to TRBD1. The CDR3 loop spans 14 amino acids. V lost 3 bases to trimming and J lost 2 bases; unmatched junction nucleotides: 2. From germline, CDR1 is SGHRS and CDR2 YFSETQ. CDR3 sequence: CASSWDSPYNEQFF. In DNA form, the CDR3 reads TGCGCCAGCAGCTGGGACAGCCCCTACAATGAGCAGTTCTTC.

The rearrangement links TRBV4-2 to TRBJ1-2; D remains ambiguous. Germline loops: CDR1 LGHNA, CDR2 YNFKEQ. V lost 4 bases and J lost 2, with 11 bases in between. This CDR3 has 14 residues. CDR3 region: CASSRGRENYGYTF. The CDR3, as DNA: TGTGCCAGCAGCCGCGGGAGAGAGAACTATGGCTACACCTTC.

In this sample, this clone turned up once. V usage is TRBV6-1 and J usage is TRBJ2-6; D gene unclear. Germline V gives CDR1 MNHNS, CDR2 SASEGT. With 9 bases removed from V and 0 bases from J, the gap between germline ends came to 12 bases. This CDR3 comprises 15 residues. The CDR3 nucleotides read TGTGCCAGTAACTGGTGGAGCTCTGGGGCCAACGTCCTGACTTTC. Its protein is CASNWWSSGANVLTF.

This clone was recorded a few times. V gene TRBV30 combines with J gene TRBJ1-1; no firm D call. CDR1 is GTSNPN, CDR2 SVGIG, per germline (reference sequence). The CDR3 contains 13 residues. The V gene lost 0 bases and the J gene lost 0 bases, with 5 bases spanning the gap. The DNA for the CDR3 is TGTGCCTGGAGTGTACGAGTGAACACTGAAGCTTTCTTT. It translates to CAWSVRVNTEAFF.

This clone was seen more than once but under ten times. The chain combines TRBV11-3 with TRBJ2-7; D is unresolved. Germline-derived CDR1 and CDR2 are SGHNT and YENEEA. This CDR3 has 13 residues. The V gene lost 2 bases and the J gene lost 3 bases, with 8 bases spanning the gap. CDR3 coding DNA: TGTGCCAGCAGCTTAACCCAGATCTACGAGCAGTACTTC. Protein sequence: CASSLTQIYEQYF.

V and J are TRBV19 and TRBJ2-7; 8 bases are shared with TRBD1. V shed 5 bases, J shed 6 bases, and the junction held 6 bases outside the gene matches. The CDR3 covers 13 residues. Germline-derived CDR1 and CDR2 are LNHDA and SQIVND (reference sequence). As DNA, the CDR3 is TGTGCCAGTAGTGTTCAGGGGGCTAGCGAGCAGTACTTC. As protein: CASSVQGASEQYF.

The rearrangement links TRBV30 to TRBJ2-7; 7 bases map to TRBD1. Germline trimming cut 3 bases from V and 1 base from J; bases unmatched to any gene: 3. Germline V gives CDR1 GTSNPN, CDR2 SVGIG (reference sequence). This CDR3 has 13 residues. The CDR3, as DNA: TGTGCCTGGAGGAGGACAGGATCCTACGAGCAGTACTTC. This encodes CAWRRTGSYEQYF.

This chain links TRBV27 with TRBJ2-5; possible D gene TRBD1, 5 bases. The DNA end is a closer match to TRBJ2-7, so the J assignment may be wrong. Per the germline V gene, CDR1 is MNHEY and CDR2 is SMNVEV (reference sequence). This CDR3 region has 16 residues. The CDR3: CASETPAQGLSYEQYF. The CDR3 DNA is TGTGCCAGTGAAACTCCAGCGCAGGGCCTGTCCTACGAGCAGTACTTC.

The chain links TRBV5-1 to TRBJ1-5; D may be TRBD1 (5 bases). This CDR3 is 15 amino acids long. The V gene lost 3 bases and the J gene lost 0 bases, with 10 bases spanning the gap. Germline-derived CDR1 and CDR2 are SGHRS and YFSETQ. The CDR3 region is CASSSTAYSNQPQHF. The DNA for the CDR3 is TGCGCCAGCAGCTCGACAGCGTATAGCAATCAGCCCCAGCATTTT.

J is TRBJ2-3 and V is TRBV13; TRBD2 matches 10 bases. There are 17 residues in the CDR3. CDR1 and CDR2 (germline): PRHDT, FYEKMQ (reference sequence). V dropped 3 bases and J dropped 5; count of bases not matched to a gene: 11. The CDR3 DNA is TGTGCCAGCAGCTTCTTGGGCCAGCGGGGGGGAGAAGATACGCAGTATTTT. Residues: CASSFLGQRGGEDTQYF.